This T cell receptor beta chain appears in the sequencing data of a study of shared clonotypes between healthy human individuals. Some clones are missing from TCRdb's copy, which holds only in-frame ones; the method was immunoSEQ multiplex PCR. Counted here are fewer than 550,000 clones, almost 80% occurring once; the ten biggest clones make up roughly an eighth. This CDR3 contains 14 residues. Germline assignment: CDR1 SQVTM and CDR2 ANQGSEA. The V end was cut by 3 bases, the J end by 0 bases, with 11 bases between. Sequenced input: PBMCs. The rearrangement links TRBV29-1 to TRBJ1-2; no clear D gene. This receptor was obtained from a woman in her 40s in good health. Some clones in this sample may be carry-over from other donors' samples. The CDR3 DNA is TGCAGCGTTGAGAAACAGCCAGCTAACTATGGCTACACCTTC. This gives the protein CSVEKQPANYGYTF.